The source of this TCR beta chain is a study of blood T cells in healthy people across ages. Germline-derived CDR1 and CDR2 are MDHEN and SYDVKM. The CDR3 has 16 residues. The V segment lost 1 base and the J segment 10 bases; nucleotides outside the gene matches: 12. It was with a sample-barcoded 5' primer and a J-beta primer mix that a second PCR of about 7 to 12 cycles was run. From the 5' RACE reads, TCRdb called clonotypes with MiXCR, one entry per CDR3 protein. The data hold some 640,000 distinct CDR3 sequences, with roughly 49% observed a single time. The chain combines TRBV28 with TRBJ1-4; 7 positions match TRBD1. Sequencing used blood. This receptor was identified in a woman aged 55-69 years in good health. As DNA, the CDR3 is TGTGCCAGCAGTTTATCTCGAGGGGGCGCGGTGGGAAAACTGTTTTTT. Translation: CASSLSRGGAVGKLFF.